In this sample, the clone carrying this T cell receptor (beta chain) turned up many times. CDR1 is DFQATT, CDR2 SNEGSKA, per germline (reference sequence). Unmatched junction bases numbered 8, after V lost 4 bases and J lost 6 bases. The CDR3 is 14 amino acids. TCRdb itself ran the 5' RACE reads through MiXCR, one entry per CDR3 protein. The sample lists approximately 550,000 distinct CDR3 sequences; less than 15% were seen once. This specimen belongs to a study of T cells after yellow fever vaccination. Study summary: Researchers used SMART-Seq v4 Ultra Low Input to prepare fractions that had low cell numbers.

Sequences were derived from PBMCs, sampled on the day of the yellow fever booster vaccination. This receptor was identified in a young man who received the YFV17D yellow fever vaccine. The chain uses TRBV20-1 and TRBJ2-1, with 8 bases lining up with TRBD2. This CDR3 is CSAIGSGSSNEQFF. In DNA form, the CDR3 reads TGCAGTGCTATCGGAAGCGGGAGTAGCAATGAGCAGTTCTTC.